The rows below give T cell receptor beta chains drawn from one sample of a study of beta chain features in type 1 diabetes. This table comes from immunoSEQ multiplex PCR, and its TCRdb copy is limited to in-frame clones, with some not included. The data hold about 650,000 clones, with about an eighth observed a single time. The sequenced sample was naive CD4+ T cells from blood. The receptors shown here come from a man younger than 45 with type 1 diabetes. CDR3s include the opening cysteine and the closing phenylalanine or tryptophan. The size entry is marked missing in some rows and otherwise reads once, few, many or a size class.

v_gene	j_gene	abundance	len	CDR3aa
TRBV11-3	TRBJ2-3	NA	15	CASSTGTGPTDTQYF
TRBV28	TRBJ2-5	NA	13	CASSTGGGETQYF
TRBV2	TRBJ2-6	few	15	CASSVFEAGANVLTF
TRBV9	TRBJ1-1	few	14	CASSATGGGTEAFF
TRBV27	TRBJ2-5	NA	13	CAARGHDQETQYF
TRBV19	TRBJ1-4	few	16	CASSIAQGTAVEKLFF
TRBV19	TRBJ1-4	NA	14	CASRRDRGGEKLFF
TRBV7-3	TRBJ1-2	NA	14	CASSLGGSNYGYTF
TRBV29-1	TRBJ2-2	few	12	CSVGGVFGELFF
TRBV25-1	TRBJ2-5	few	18	CASSETRISGGFLETQYF
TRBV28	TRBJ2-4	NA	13	CASRPGQENIQYF
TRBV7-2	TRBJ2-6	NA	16	CASSYQGSSGANVLTF
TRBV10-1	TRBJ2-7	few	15	CASSELLAGGHEQYF
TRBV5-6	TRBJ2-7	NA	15	CASSLKGFFTYEQYF
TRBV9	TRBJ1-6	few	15	CASSVAGGKNSPLHF
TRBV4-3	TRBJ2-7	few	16	CASSQDLAGGRYEQYF
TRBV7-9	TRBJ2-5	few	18	CASSLGTTGTTGPEAQYF
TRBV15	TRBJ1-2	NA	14	CATSRNRENYGYTF